This T cell receptor beta chain was recorded in a study of T cells in localized non-small cell lung cancer. TCRdb's table, derived via immunoSEQ multiplex PCR, lists solely in-frame clones and lacks some. This table holds under 2,000 clones, roughly 24% found once. Unmatched junction bases numbered 11, after V lost 6 bases and J lost 3 bases. The germline CDR1 and CDR2 sequences are MNHGY and SAAAGT. This CDR3 is 16 amino acids long. As for this clone: Its specificity is not known.

Study-wide points: Of the tissues analyzed, uninvolved adjacent lung showed maximal T cell clonality, greater than tumor.

This sample comprised lung tumor tissue, obtained before any cancer treatment. This chain uses TRBV6-8 with TRBJ2-3, with 8 bases that match TRBD2. The sequence was collected from a female donor aged 60 or older with stage II squamous cell lung carcinoma. CDR3 region: CASSPLAVIGTDTQYF. Written as DNA, the CDR3 is TGTGCCAGCAGCCCACTAGCGGTCATAGGTACAGATACGCAGTATTTT.